This T cell receptor beta chain was captured by sequencing in a study of technical replicates of blood from a few donors. The V gene end was trimmed by 5 bases and the J gene end by 4 bases; junction bases not matched to a gene: 8. The CDR3 is 15 amino acids. CDR1 is KGHSH, CDR2 LQKENI, per germline. TCRdb's table, derived via immunoSEQ multiplex PCR, lists solely in-frame clones and lacks some. This sample has roughly 60,000 clones, with about 88% found just once. The specimen was PBMCs. This clonotype originated in a human donor in good health. Some clones in this sample may be carry-over from other donors' samples. V and J are TRBV18 and TRBJ1-2; 9 bases map to TRBD1. Here the CDR3 reads CASSEQGANSYGYTF. CDR3 coding DNA: TGTGCCAGCTCAGAACAGGGGGCCAACTCCTATGGCTACACCTTC.